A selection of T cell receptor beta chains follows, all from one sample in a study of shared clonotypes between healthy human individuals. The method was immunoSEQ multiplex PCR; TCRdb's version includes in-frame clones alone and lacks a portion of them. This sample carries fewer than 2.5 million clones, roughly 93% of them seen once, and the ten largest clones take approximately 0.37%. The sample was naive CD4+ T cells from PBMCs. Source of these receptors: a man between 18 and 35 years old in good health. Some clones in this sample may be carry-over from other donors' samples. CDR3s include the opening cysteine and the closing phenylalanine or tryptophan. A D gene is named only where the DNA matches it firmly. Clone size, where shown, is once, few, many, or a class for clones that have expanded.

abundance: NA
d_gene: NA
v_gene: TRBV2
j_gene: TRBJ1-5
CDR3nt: TGTGCCAGCACGCTTAGGACGGATCAGCCCCAGCATTTT
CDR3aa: CASTLRTDQPQHF

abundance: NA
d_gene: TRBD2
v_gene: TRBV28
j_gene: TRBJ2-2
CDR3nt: TGTGCCAGCAAAGGGACTAGGGGACTAGCGTCTTACGGGGAGCTGTTTTTT
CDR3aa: CASKGTRGLASYGELFF

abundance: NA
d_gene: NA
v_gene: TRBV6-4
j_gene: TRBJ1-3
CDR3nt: TGTGCCAGCAGTGACTCGAAAGGTACCATATATTTT
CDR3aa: CASSDSKGTIYF

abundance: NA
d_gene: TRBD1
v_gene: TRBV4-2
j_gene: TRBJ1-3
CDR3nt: TGTGCCAGCAGCCAAAACAGGGGGCCAGGAAACACCATATATTTT
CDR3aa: CASSQNRGPGNTIYF

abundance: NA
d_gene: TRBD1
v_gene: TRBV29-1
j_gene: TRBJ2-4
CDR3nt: TGCAGCGTCAAAACCGGGACAGGGGTGGAAAACATTCAGTACTTC
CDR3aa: CSVKTGTGVENIQYF

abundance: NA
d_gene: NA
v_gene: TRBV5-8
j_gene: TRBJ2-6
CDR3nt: TGTGCTACTCGGGCGGAAGGATCTGGGGCCAACGTCCTGACTTTC
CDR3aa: CATRAEGSGANVLTF

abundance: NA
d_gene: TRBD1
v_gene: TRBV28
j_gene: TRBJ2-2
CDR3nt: TGTGCCAGCAGTTGGGGACAGACCGGGGAGCTGTTTTTT
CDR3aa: CASSWGQTGELFF

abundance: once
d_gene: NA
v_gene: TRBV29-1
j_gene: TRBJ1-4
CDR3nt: TGCAGCGCCCTGACAGGAGCCCCTGAAAAACTGTTTTTT
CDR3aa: CSALTGAPEKLFF

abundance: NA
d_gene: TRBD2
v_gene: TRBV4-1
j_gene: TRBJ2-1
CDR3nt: TGCGCCAGCAGCCAAGGGCTAGCGGATTACAATGAGCAGTTCTTC
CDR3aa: CASSQGLADYNEQFF

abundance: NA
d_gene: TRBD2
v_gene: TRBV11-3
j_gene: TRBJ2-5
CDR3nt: TGTGCCAGCAGTATGGAGCGGGGGGGGACCCAGTACTTC
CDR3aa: CASSMERGGTQYF

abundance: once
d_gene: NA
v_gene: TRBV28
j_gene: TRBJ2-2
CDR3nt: TGTGCCAGCAGACGGAACACCGGGGAGCTGTTTTTT
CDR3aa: CASRRNTGELFF

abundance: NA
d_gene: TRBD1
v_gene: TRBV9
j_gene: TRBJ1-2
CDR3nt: TGTGCCAGCAGCATGGGACAGCAGTACTATGGCTACACCTTC
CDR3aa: CASSMGQQYYGYTF

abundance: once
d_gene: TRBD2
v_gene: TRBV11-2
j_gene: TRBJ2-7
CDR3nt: TGTGCCAGCAGCTTAACAGGGGGGCTAGCGGGAGATTCCTACGAGCAGTACTTC
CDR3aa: CASSLTGGLAGDSYEQYF

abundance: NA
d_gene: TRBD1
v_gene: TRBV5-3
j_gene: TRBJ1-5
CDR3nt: TGTGCCAGAAGCCCGGGACAGGGGCATCGCAGCAATCAGCCCCAGCATTTT
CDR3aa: CARSPGQGHRSNQPQHF

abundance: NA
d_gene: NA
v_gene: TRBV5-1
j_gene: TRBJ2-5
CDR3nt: TGCGCCAGCAGCTCCCCGGACAGCCAAGAGACCCAGTACTTC
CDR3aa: CASSSPDSQETQYF

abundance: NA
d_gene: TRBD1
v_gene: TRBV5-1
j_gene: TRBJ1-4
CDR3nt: TGCGCCAGCAGCACAGGGGGAACTAATGAAAAACTGTTTTTT
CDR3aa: CASSTGGTNEKLFF